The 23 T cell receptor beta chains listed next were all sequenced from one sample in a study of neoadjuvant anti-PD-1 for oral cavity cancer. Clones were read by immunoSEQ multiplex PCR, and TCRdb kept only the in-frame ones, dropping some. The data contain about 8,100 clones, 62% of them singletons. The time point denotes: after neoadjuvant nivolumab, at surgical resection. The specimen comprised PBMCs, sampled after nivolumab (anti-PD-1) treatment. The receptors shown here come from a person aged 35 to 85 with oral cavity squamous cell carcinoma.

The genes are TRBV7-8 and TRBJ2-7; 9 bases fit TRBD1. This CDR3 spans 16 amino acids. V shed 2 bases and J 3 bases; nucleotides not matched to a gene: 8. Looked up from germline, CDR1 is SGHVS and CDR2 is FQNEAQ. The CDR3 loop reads CASSLSPGQGYYEQYF. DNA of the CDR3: TGTGCCAGCAGCTTATCTCCGGGACAGGGTTACTACGAGCAGTACTTC.

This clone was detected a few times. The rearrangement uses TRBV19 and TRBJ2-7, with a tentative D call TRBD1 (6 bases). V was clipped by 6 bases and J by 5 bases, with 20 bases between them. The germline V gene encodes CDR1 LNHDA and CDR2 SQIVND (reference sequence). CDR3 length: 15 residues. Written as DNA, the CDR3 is TGTGCCAGTAGCAAACAGGGCGTTACTCCGGACGAGCAGTACTTC. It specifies CASSKQGVTPDEQYF.

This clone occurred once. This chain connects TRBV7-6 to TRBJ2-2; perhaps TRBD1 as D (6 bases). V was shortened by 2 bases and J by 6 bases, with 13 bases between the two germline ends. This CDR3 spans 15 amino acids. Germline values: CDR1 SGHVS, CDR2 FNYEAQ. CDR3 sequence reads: CASSLFLGGPGELFF. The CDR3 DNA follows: TGTGCCAGCAGCTTATTTCTAGGGGGTCCCGGGGAGCTGTTTTTT. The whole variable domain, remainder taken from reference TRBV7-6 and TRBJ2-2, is GAGVSQSPRYKVTKRGQDVALRCDPISGHVSLYWYRQALGQGPEFLTYFNYEAQQDKSGLPNDRFSAERPEGSISTLTIQRTEQRDSAMYRCASSLFLGGPGELFFGEGSRLTVL.

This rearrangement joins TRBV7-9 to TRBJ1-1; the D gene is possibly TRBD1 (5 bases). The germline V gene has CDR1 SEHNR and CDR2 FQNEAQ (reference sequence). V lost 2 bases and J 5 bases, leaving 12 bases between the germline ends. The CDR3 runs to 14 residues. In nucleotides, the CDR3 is TGTGCCAGCAGCTTAAGTCCGTGGGGGACTGAAGCTTTCTTT. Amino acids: CASSLSPWGTEAFF.

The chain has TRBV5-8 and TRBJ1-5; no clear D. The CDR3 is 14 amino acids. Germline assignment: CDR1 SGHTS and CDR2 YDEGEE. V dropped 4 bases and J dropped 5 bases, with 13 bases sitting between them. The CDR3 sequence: CASSQTGIDQPQHF. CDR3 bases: TGTGCCAGCAGCCAGACCGGAATCGATCAGCCCCAGCATTTT.

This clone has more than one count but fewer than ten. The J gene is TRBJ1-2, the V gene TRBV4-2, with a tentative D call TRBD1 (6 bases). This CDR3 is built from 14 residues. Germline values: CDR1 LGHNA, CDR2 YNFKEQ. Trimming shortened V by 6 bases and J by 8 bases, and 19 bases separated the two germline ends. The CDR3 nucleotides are TGTGCCAGCAGTCGAGAGGGGGGTCTTAAGGGCTACACCTTC. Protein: CASSREGGLKGYTF.

For the CDR3, the DNA is TGTGCCAGCAGCGCCTACAGCTATGGCTACACCTTC. Its protein product is CASSAYSYGYTF. V is TRBV9 and J is TRBJ1-2; D not certain. This CDR3 comprises 12 residues. The V gene lost 3 bases and the J gene lost 4 bases, with 7 bases spanning the gap. Germline loops: CDR1 SGDLS, CDR2 YYNGEE.

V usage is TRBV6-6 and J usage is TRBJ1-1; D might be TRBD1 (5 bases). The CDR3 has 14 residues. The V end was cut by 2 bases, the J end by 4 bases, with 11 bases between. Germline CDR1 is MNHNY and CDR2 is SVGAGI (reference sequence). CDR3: CASSYGQGSTEAFF. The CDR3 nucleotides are TGTGCCAGCAGTTACGGGCAGGGTAGCACTGAAGCTTTCTTT.

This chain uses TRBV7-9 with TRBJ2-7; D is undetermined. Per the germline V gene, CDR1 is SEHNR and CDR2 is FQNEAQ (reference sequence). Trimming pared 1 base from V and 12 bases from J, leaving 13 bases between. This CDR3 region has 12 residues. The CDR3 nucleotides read TGTGCCAGCAGCTTAGTTGATCGGGTTTCGTACTTC. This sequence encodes CASSLVDRVSYF.

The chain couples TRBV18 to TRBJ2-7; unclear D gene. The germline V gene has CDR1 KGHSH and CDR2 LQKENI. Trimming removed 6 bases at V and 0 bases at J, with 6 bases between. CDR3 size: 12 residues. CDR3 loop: CASSPTSYEQYF. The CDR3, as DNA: TGTGCCAGCTCTCCGACCTCCTACGAGCAGTACTTC.

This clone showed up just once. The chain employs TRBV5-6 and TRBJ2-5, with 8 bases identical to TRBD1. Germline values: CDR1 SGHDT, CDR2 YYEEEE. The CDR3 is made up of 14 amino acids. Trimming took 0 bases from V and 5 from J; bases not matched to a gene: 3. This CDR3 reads CASSLVQGAETQYF. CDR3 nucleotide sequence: TGTGCCAGCAGCTTGGTGCAGGGGGCGGAGACCCAGTACTTC.

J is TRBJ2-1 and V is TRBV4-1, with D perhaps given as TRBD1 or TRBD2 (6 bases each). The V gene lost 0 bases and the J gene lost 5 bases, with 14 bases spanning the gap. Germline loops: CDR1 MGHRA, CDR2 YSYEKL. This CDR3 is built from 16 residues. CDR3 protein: CASSQEGRGLNNEQFF. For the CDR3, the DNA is TGCGCCAGCAGCCAAGAAGGACGGGGGCTAAACAATGAGCAGTTCTTC.

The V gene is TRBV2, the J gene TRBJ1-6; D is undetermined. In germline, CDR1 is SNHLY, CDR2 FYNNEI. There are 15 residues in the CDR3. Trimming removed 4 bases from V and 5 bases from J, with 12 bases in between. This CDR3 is CASSGVNLNNSPLHF. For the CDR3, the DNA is TGTGCCAGCAGTGGAGTTAACCTTAATAATTCACCCCTCCACTTT.

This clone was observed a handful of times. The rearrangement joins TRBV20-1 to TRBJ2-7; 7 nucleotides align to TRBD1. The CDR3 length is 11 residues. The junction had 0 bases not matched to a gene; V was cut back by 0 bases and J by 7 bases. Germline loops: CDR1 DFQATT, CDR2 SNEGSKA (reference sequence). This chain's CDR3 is CSAREDREQYF. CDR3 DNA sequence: TGCAGTGCTAGAGAGGACAGGGAGCAGTACTTC.

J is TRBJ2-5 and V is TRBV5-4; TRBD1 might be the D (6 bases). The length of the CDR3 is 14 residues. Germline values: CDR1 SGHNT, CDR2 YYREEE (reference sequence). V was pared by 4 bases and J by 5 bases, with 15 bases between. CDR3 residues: CASSPNRDGETQYF. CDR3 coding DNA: TGTGCCAGCAGCCCTAACAGGGACGGGGAGACCCAGTACTTC.

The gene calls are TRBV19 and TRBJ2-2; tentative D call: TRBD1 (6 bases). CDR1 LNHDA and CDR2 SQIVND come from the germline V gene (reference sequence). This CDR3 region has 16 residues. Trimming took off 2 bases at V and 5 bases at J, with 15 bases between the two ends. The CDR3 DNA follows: TGTGCCAGTAGTATAAGCGTCGTAGGGGGTACCGGGGAGCTGTTTTTT. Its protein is CASSISVVGGTGELFF.

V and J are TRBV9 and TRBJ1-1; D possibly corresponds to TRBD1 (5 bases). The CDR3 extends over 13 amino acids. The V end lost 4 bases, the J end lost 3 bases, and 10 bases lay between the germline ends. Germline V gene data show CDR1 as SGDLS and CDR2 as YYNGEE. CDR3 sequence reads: CASSPPGDTEAFF. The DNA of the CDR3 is TGTGCCAGCAGCCCCCCGGGGGACACTGAAGCTTTCTTT.

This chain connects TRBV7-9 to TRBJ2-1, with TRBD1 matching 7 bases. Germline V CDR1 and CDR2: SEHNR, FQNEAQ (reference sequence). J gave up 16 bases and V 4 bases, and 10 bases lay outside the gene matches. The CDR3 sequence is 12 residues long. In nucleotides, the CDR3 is TGTGCCAGCAGCTGGGAACCGGGACAGTTCTTCTTC. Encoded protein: CASSWEPGQFFF. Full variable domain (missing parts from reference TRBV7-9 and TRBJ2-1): DTGVSQNPRHKITKRGQNVTFRCDPISEHNRLYWYRQTLGQGPEFLTYFQNEAQLEKSRLLSDRFSAERPKGSFSTLEIQRTEQGDSAMYLCASSWEPGQFFFGPGTRLTVL.

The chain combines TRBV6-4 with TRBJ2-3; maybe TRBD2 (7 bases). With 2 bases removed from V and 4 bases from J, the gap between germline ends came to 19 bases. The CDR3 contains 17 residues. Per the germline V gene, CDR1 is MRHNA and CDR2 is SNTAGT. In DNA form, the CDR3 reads TGTGCCAGCAGTGACAACGAAGGGGGGGCCGGGGCAGATACGCAGTATTTT. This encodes CASSDNEGGAGADTQYF.

The CDR3 DNA reads TGTGCCAGCAGTGCTTCATTAGCGGGGGGGCATAAGCAAGAGACCCAGTACTTC. Amino acids: CASSASLAGGHKQETQYF. This chain joins TRBV25-1 and TRBJ2-5, with 11 bases identical to TRBD2. J was trimmed by 2 bases and V by 4 bases; bases with no gene match: 12. Germline V gene lookup returns CDR1 MGHDK and CDR2 SYGVNS. This CDR3 is 18 amino acids long. The variable domain in full, with the rest retrieved from reference TRBV25-1 and TRBJ2-5, is EADIYQTPRYLVIGTGKKITLECSQTMGHDKMYWYQQDPGMELHLIHYSYGVNSTEKGDLSSESTVSRIRTEHFPLTLESARPSHTSQYLCASSASLAGGHKQETQYFGPGTRLLVL.

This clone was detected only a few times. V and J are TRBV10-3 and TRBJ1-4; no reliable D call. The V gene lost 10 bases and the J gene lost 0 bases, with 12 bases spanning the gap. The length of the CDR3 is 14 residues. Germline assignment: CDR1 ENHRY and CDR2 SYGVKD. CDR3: CATADPATNEKLFF. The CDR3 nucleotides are TGTGCCACCGCTGACCCTGCAACTAATGAAAAACTGTTTTTT.

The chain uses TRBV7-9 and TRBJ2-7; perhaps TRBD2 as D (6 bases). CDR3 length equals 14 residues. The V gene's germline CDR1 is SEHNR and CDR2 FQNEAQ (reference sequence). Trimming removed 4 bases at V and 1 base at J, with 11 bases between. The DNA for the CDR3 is TGTGCCAGCAGCTCTACCGGGACTTCCTACGAGCAGTACTTC. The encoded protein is CASSSTGTSYEQYF.

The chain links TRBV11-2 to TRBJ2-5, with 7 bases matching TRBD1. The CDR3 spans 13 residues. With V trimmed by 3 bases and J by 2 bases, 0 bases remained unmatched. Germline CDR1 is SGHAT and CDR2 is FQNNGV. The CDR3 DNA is TGTGCCAGCAGCTTGGGACAGCAAGAGACCCAGTACTTC. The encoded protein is CASSLGQQETQYF.